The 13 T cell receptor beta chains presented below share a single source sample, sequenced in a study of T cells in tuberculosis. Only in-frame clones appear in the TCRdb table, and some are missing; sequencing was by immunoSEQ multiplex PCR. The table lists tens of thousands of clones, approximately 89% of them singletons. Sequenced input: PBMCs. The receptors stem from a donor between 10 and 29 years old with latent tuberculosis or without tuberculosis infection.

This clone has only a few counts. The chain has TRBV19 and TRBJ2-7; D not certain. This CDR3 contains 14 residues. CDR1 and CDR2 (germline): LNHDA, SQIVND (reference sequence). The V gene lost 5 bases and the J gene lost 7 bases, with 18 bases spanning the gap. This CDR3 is CASSRVGEVKEQYF. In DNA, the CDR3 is TGTGCCAGTAGTCGGGTCGGAGAAGTTAAAGAGCAGTACTTC.

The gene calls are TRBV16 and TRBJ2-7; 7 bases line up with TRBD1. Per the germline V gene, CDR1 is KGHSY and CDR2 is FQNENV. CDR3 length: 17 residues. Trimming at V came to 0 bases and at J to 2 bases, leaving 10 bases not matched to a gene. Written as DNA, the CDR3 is TGTGCCAGCAGCCAATCTATAGGGACAGTCACCCCCTACGAGCAGTACTTC. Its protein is CASSQSIGTVTPYEQYF. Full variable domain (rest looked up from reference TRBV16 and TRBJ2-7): GEEVAQTPKHLVRGEGQKAKLYCAPIKGHSYVFWYQQVLKNEFKFLISFQNENVFDETGMPKERFSAKCLPNSPCSLEIQATKLEDSAVYFCASSQSIGTVTPYEQYFGPGTRLTVT.

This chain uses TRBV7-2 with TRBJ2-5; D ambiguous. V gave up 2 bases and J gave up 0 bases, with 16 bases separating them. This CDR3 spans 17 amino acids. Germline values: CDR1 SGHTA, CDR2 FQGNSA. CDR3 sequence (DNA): TGTGCCAGCAGCTTATTTAGAACAGCCACGTACCAAGAGACCCAGTACTTC. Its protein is CASSLFRTATYQETQYF.

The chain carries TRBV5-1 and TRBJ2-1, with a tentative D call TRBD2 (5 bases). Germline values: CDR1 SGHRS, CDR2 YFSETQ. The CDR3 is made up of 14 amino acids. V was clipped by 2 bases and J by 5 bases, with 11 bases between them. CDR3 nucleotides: TGCGCCAGCAGCTTCGGGGTAGTCAACAATGAGCAGTTCTTC. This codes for CASSFGVVNNEQFF.

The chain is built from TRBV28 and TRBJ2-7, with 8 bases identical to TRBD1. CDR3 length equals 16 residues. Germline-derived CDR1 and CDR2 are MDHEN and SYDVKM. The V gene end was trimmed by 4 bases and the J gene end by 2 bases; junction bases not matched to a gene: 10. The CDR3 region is CASSSPGQGVPYEQYF. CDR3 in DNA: TGTGCCAGCAGTTCCCCTGGACAGGGTGTGCCCTACGAGCAGTACTTC.

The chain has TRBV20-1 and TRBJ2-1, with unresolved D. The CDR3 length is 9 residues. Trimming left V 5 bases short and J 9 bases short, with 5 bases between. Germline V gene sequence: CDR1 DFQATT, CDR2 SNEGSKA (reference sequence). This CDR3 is CSASGEQFF. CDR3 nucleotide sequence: TGCAGTGCTTCGGGTGAGCAGTTCTTC.

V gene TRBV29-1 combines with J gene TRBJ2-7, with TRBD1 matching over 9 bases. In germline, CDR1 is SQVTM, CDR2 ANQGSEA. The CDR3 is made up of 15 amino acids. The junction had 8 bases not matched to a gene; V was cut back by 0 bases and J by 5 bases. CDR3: CSVEEGDRVLHEQYF. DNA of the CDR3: TGCAGCGTTGAAGAAGGGGACAGGGTTCTCCACGAGCAGTACTTC.

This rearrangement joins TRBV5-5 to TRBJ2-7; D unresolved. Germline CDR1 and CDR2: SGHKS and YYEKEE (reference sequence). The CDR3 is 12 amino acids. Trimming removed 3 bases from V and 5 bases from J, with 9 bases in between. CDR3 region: CASSSLSDEQYF. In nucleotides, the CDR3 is TGTGCCAGCAGCTCCTTATCGGACGAGCAGTACTTC.

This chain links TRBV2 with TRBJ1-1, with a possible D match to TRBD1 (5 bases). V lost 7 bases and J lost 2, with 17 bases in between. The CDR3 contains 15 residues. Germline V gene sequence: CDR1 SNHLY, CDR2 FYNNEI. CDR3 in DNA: TGTGCCAGCAAGGGAGGGGACCGAGTAAACACTGAAGCTTTCTTT. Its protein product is CASKGGDRVNTEAFF.

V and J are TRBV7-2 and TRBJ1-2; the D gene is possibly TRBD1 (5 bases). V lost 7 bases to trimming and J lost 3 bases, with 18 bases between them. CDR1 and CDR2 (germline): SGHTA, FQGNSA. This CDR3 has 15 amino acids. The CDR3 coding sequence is TGTGCCAGCACCCCCGGGGGGATTAGGGACTATGGCTACACCTTC. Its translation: CASTPGGIRDYGYTF.

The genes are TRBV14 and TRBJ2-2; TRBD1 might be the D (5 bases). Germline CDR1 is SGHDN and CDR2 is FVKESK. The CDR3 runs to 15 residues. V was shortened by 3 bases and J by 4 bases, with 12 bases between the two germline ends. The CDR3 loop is CASSHETARTGELFF. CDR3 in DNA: TGTGCCAGCAGCCATGAGACAGCTCGCACCGGGGAGCTGTTTTTT.

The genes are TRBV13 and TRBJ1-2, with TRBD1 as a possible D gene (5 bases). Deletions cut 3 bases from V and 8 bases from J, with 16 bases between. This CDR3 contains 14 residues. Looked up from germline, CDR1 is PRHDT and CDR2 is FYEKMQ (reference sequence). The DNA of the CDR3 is TGTGCCAGCAGCTTTCGGGGGGATTCTTACGGCTACACCTTC. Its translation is CASSFRGDSYGYTF.

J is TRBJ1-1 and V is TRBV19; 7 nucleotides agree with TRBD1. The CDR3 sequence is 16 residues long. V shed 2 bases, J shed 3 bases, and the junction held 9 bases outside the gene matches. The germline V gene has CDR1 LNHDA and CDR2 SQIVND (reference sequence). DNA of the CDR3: TGTGCCAGTAGTATACCCCTTGGCAGGGGGGACACTGAAGCTTTCTTT. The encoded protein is CASSIPLGRGDTEAFF.